The present T cell receptor beta chain was sequenced within a study of Ad26.COV2.S vaccination and SARS-CoV-2 variants (dated by TCRdb to the early 2020s). Turning to the overall study: Donors in the vaccine arm were drawn from COV1001, a multicentre, randomized, double-blind, placebo-controlled phase I-IIa trial testing Ad26.COV2.S in healthy adults. Ad26.COV2.S was administered intramuscularly at 5 x 10^10 or 1 x 10^11 viral particles, either as a single shot or as two shots given 56 days apart. Participants in the trial were split at random into five groups of five each, receiving low-dose or high-dose Ad26.COV2.S once or twice, or else placebo on both occasions. Investigators did not know the trial group allocation while performing experiments and assessing outcomes. TCRbeta repertoire sequencing was used to assess the specificity and breadth of SARS-CoV-2-reactive T cell receptors after Ad26.COV2.S vaccination. The TCR-sequenced set comprised approximately 32 samples: some 19 Ad26.COV2.S vaccine recipients, 5 placebo recipients and 8 SARS-CoV-2 convalescent individuals.

TCRbeta CDR3 regions were sequenced with the immunoSEQ Assay. After extraction, genomic DNA underwent amplification by bias-controlled multiplex PCR, followed by high-throughput sequencing. Concerning the study's data processing: To quantify the absolute abundance of each unique TCRbeta CDR3 region, sequences were collapsed and filtered. T cell fraction was estimated by normalizing TCRbeta template counts to usable DNA, which was measured by amplifying reference genes present in all nucleated cells. Repertoire TCRs were annotated as SARS-CoV-2-specific by exact matching of V gene, CDR3 amino acid sequence and J gene to a known reactive TCR set. MIRA supplied the reference SARS-CoV-2 TCR set, which was filtered for enrichment in COVID-19-positive ImmuneCODE repertoires so that public or cross-reactive TCRs were removed. Using the MIRA antigens, annotated TCRs were further analysed by specific ORF or by position within an ORF. Breadth was defined as annotated unique rearrangements over total unique productive rearrangements; depth was the summed frequency of those rearrangements. TCR breadth was compared between groups using two-sided Wilcoxon rank-sum tests. Here the immuneACCESS table is served through TCRdb, limited to in-frame sequences with V and J called. Missing clones are a known gap in these copies; in checked studies unresolved V genes cover under half, and the rest lacks a known reason. For V, J and clone size, that table is used; D and trimming come from the DNA. The sample has about 680,000 clones on record, roughly 90% of them singletons. Over 1.3% of the sample belongs to the ten largest clones.

Summary of the overall study and its limitations: The study lacked the statistical power to compare responses across vaccine doses or regimens. Vaccine and placebo recipients had similar non-spike TCR breadth, a finding consistent with the vaccine containing only spike. After vaccination, spike-specific CD8+ and CD4+ T cell responses were reported to show substantial breadth. Higher spike-specific TCR breadth was observed in Ad26.COV2.S recipients than in placebo recipients (P = 0.0014). According to the authors, total T cell responses may have been underestimated by the TCR breadth and depth analyses.

Only a few counts were recorded for this clone. The antigen it recognizes is unknown. Base qualities are missing; no much larger clone stands one base away. The CDR3 holds 16 amino acids from the cysteine to the phenylalanine. CDR3 DNA is the only sequence kept; it has 48 bases, read in frame from the first base. For CDR1 and CDR2, the germline V gene lists ENHRY and SYGVKD. V drops 6 bases and J drops 5 bases, leaving 17 bases in between. What this sample's treatment or condition label stands for: about 20 received Ad26.COV2.S at low or high dose, single or two shots; about five received placebo; per-sample allocation not given. For vaccine and placebo recipients, the sequenced repertoires came from samples collected on day 63 after the first injection. In Cohort 1b, 20 to 25 adults aged 18-55 years were enrolled at a single site in Boston, USA, between 29 July and 7 August 2020. Ad26.COV2.S consisted of a replication-incompetent adenovirus type 26 vector by which a prefusion-stabilized SARS-CoV-2 spike protein from the original Wuhan strain was expressed.

The receptor chain draws on TRBV10-3 and TRBJ1-6; the D gene is perhaps TRBD1, from 5 matching bases. The clonotype originates from a person between 18 and 60 years old who received the Ad26.COV2.S COVID-19 vaccine or a placebo. The input for sequencing was peripheral blood, taken in a trial of Ad26.COV2.S vaccine versus placebo. The CDR3 sequence is CAIRDVRGGNNSPLHF. Read as DNA, the sequence is TGTGCCATCAGAGATGTAAGGGGTGGAAATAATTCACCCCTCCACTTT.